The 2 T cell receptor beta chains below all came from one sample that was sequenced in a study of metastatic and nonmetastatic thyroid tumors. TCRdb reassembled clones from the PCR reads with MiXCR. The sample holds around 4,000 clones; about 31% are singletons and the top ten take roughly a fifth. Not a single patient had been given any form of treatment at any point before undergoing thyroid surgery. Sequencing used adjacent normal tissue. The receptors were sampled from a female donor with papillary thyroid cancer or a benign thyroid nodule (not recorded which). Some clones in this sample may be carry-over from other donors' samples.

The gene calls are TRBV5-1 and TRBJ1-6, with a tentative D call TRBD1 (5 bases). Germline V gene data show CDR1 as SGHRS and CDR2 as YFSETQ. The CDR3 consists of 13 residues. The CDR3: CYSGTDNNSPLHF. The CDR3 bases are TGCTACAGCGGTACGGACAATAATTCACCCCTCCACTTT.

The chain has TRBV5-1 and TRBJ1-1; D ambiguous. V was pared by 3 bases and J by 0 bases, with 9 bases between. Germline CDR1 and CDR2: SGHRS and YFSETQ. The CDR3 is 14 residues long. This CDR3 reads CASSSSGMNTEAFF. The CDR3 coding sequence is TGCGCCAGCAGCTCGAGCGGAATGAACACTGAAGCTTTCTTT.